Detailed here is one TCR beta chain. The antigen is unknown. This sample is part of a study of blood T cells in healthy people across ages. Study overall: Per two T cells, template switching captured roughly one barcoded beta molecule.

The CDR3 runs 15 residues. Deletions cut 6 bases from V and 2 bases from J, with 15 bases between. CDR1 SGHTA and CDR2 FQGNSA come from the germline V gene. A second PCR of roughly 7 to 11 cycles used a sample-barcoded 5' primer and a J-beta primer mix. TCRdb re-derived calls from the 5' RACE reads in MiXCR, one entry per CDR3 protein. This table holds 650,000 to 700,000 distinct CDR3 sequences, roughly 30% found once. Study-level results: Estimates of total diversity, which came from one million sequenced T cells, were considered to be underestimates.

Healthy Russian Caucasian donors spanned ages about 6 to 100 years. Extractions gave at least 5.5 micrograms of total RNA per sample. The receptor's source is an elderly woman in good health. Sequencing was performed on blood. The chain joins TRBV7-2 to TRBJ2-3, with D perhaps matching TRBD2 (5 bases). The CDR3 nucleotides are TGTGCCAGCAGATTGAGCGGCACTACCACAGATACGCAGTATTTT. Protein product: CASRLSGTTTDTQYF. The full variable domain, completed using reference TRBV7-2 and TRBJ2-3, is GAGVSQSPSNKVTEKGKDVELRCDPISGHTALYWYRQSLGQGLEFLIYFQGNSAPDKSGLPSDRFSAERTGGSVSTLTIQRTQQEDSAVYLCASRLSGTTTDTQYFGPGTRLTVL.